This T cell receptor (beta chain) was recovered during a study of blood T cell repertoires in COVID-19. Per the original data handling: Nucleated cell number was recorded as an estimate derived from reference gene primer amplification. The data were produced by immunoSEQ multiplex PCR, yet TCRdb's version contains in-frame clones alone and is incomplete. V and J calls and clone size are given by that table; D and trimming were obtained from the DNA. This sample has 250,000 or so clones, with about 88% found just once. The sequenced sample consisted of peripheral blood. This sequence was found in a man aged 25-45 years with active or convalescent COVID-19.

The CDR3 DNA follows: TGTGCCACCAGCAGAGATCTCGGGTATTCTCCATATGGCTACACCTTC. This codes for CATSRDLGYSPYGYTF. The gene calls are TRBV15 and TRBJ1-2, with D uncertain. The germline V gene has CDR1 LNHNV and CDR2 YYDKDF (reference sequence). The V end was cut by 0 bases, the J end by 5 bases, with 16 bases between. This CDR3 has 16 residues.